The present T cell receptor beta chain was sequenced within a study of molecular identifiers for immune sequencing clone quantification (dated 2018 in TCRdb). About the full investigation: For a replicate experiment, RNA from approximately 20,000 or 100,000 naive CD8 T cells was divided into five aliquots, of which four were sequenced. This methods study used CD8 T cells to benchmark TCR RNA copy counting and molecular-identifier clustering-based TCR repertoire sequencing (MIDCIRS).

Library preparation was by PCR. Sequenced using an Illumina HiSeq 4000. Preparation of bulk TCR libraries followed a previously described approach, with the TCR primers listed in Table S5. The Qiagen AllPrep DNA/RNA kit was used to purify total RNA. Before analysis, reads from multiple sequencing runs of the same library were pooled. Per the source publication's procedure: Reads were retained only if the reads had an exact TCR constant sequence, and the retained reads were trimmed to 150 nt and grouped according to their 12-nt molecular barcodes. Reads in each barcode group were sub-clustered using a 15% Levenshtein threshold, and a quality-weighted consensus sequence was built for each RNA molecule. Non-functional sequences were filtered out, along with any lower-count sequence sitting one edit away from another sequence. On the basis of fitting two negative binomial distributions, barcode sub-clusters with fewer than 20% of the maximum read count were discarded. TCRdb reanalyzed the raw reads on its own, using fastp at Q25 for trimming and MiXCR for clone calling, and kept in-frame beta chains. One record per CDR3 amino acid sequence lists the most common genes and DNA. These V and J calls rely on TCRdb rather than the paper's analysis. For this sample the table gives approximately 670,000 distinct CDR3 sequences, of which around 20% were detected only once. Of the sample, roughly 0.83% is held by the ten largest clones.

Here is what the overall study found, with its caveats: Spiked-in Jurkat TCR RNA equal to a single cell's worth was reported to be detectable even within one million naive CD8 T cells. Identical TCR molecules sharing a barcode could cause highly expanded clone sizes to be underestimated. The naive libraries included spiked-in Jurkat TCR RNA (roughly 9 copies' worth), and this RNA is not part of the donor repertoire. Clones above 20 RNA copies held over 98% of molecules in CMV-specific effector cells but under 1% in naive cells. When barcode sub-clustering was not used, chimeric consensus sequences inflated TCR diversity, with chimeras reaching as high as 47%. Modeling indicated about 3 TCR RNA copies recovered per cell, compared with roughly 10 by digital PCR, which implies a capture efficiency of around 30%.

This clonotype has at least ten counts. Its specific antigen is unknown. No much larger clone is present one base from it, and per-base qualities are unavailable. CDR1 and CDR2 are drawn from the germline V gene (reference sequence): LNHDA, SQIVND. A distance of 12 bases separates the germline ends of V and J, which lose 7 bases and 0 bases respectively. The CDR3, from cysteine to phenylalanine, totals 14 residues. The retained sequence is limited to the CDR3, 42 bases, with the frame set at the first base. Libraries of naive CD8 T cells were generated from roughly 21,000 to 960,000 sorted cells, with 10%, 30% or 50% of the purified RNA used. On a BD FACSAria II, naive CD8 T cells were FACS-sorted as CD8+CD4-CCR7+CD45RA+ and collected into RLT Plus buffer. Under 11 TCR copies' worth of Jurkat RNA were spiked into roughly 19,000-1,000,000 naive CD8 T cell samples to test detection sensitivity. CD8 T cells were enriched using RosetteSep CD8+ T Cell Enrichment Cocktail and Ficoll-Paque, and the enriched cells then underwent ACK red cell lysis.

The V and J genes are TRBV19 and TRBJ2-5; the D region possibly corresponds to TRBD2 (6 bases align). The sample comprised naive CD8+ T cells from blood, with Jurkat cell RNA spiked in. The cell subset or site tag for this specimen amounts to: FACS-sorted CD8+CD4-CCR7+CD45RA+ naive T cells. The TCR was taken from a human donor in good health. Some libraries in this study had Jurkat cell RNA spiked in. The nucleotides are TGTGCCAGTACCGACCGGGGGTACCAAGAGACCCAGTACTTC. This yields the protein CASTDRGYQETQYF.